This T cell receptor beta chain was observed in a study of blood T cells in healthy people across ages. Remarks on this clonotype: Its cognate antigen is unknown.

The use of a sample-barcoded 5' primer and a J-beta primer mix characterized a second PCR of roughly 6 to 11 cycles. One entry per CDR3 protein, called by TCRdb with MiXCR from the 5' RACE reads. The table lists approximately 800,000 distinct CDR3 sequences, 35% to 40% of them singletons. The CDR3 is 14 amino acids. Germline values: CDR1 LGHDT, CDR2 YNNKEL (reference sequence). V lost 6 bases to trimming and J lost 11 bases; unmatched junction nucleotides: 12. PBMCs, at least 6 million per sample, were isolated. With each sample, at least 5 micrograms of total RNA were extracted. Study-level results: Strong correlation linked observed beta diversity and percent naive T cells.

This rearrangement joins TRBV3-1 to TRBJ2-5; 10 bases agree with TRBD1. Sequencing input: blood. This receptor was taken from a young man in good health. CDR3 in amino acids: CASRDRGHEEEQYF. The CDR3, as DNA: TGTGCCAGCAGAGACAGGGGGCACGAAGAAGAGCAGTACTTC.